This T cell receptor (beta chain) was obtained from a study of CD8+ T cells in alopecia areata. Sequencing templates came from extracted RNA that was reverse transcribed into cDNA. The table came from immunoSEQ multiplex PCR; TCRdb's copy has only in-frame clones and leaves some out. The sample comprises 150,000 to 160,000 clones, around 50% of which are singletons, and approximately 19% rests with the top ten. The CDR3 consists of 17 residues. Germline CDR1 and CDR2: SQVTM and ANQGSEA. V lost 4 bases, J lost 0 bases, and 6 bases stayed unmatched. The table lists this clone with a few counts. The material sequenced was CD8+ T cells sorted from blood, taken at week 0. The V and J genes are TRBV29-1 and TRBJ2-3; 14 bases are a match to TRBD2. The TCR originated in a human donor with alopecia areata. CDR3 in DNA: TGCAGCGTTGTAGGGACTAGCGGGGGACTTAGCACAGATACGCAGTATTTT. Its translation is CSVVGTSGGLSTDTQYF.